The entry below describes one TCR beta chain. CDR3 length equals 17 residues. V was clipped by 0 bases and J by 2 bases, with 16 bases between them. Per the germline V gene, CDR1 is SGHAT and CDR2 is FQNNGV. The data belong to a study of blood T cell repertoires in COVID-19. Individuals drawn from around 25 US areas were about 18 to 89 years old. Which cohort a participant joined came from the clinical history participants gave. Each recovered donor of Cohort 3 presented with two negative PCRs, clearance, or symptom resolution. Sequencing was performed with immunoSEQ multiplex PCR; in TCRdb, only in-frame clones are kept and a portion is missing. This sample has a few hundred thousand clones, with just under 90% found just once.

V is TRBV11-2 and J is TRBJ1-1; D may be TRBD1 (6 bases). The material sequenced was PBMCs or T cells enriched from blood (not recorded which). The TCR comes from a man between 25 and 39 years old who had recovered from COVID-19. CDR3 amino acids: CASSLDLFEGENTEAFF. In DNA, the CDR3 is TGTGCCAGCAGCTTAGATCTATTTGAGGGGGAAAACACTGAAGCTTTCTTT.